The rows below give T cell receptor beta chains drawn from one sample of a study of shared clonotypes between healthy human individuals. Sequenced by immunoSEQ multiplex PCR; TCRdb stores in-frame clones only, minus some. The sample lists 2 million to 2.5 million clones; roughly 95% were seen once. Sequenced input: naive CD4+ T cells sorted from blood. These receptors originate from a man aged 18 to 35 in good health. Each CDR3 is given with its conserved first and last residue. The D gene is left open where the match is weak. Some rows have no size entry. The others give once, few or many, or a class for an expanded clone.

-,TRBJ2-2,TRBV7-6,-,TGTGCCAGCAGCTTAGGGGCGAACACCGGGGAGCTGTTTTTT,CASSLGANTGELFF
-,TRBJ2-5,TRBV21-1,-,TGTGCCAGCAGCCCCATACTGACAGGGCCGGATGTAGAGACCCAGTACTTC,CASSPILTGPDVETQYF
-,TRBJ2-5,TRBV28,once,TGTGCCAGCAGTTCCCGGTGGGGTTCACGAACGGAAGAGACCCAGTACTTC,CASSSRWGSRTEETQYF
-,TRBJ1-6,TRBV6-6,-,TGTGCCAGCAGTCCCCAGGGGCCGGGGAATTCACCCCTCCACTTT,CASSPQGPGNSPLHF
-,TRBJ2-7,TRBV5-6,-,TGTGCCAGCTCAATACAGGGTAGCTACGAGCAGTACTTC,CASSIQGSYEQYF
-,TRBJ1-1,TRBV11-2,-,TGTGCCAGCAGTCTTACAGGGTCTGAAGCTTTCTTT,CASSLTGSEAFF
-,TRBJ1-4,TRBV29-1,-,TGCAGCGTTGAAGGAGAAAAACTGTTTTTT,CSVEGEKLFF
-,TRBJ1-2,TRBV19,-,TGTGCCAGTAGTATGCGTACCTACTATGGCTACACCTTC,CASSMRTYYGYTF
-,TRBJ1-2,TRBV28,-,TGTGCCAGCAGTCAAATCAAGATGGTGGGCGACTATGGCTACACCTTC,CASSQIKMVGDYGYTF
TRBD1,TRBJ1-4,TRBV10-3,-,TGTGCCATCGGCCCAGCAGGGGGCGATGAAAAACTGTTTTTT,CAIGPAGGDEKLFF
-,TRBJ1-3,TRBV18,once,TGTGCCAGCTCACCCGGAGGCACAAACTCTGGAAACACCATATATTTT,CASSPGGTNSGNTIYF
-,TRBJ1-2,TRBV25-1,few,TGTGCCAGCAGTGAATATAGCCGACCTTCGTCTGGCTACACCTTC,CASSEYSRPSSGYTF
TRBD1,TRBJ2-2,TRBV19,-,TGTGCCGCGTCGGGACAGGGTAACACCGGGGAGCTGTTTTTT,CAASGQGNTGELFF
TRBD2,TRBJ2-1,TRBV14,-,TGTGCCAGCAGCCAATGGATTCTAGCGGGAGGTGTCCATGAGCAGTTCTTC,CASSQWILAGGVHEQFF
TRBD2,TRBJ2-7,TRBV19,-,TGTGCCAGTAGTAGGGGGACTCTAGCGGGAGTATCCGAGCAGTACTTC,CASSRGTLAGVSEQYF
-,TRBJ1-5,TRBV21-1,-,TGTGCCAGCAGCCAAAGGGGGCGTAATCAGCCCCAGCATTTT,CASSQRGRNQPQHF
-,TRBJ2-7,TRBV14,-,TGTGCCAGCAGCACACGGCGAAACGACGAGCAGTACTTC,CASSTRRNDEQYF
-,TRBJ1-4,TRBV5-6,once,TGTGCCAGCAGTCGATTCTTCTCGGGCAATGAAAAACTGTTTTTT,CASSRFFSGNEKLFF
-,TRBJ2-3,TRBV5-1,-,TGCGCCAGCAGCACAAGCGCTAGCACAGATACGCAGTATTTT,CASSTSASTDTQYF
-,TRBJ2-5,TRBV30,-,TGTGCCTGGAGTGGTGCGTGGCCGTACCAAGAGACCCAGTACTTC,CAWSGAWPYQETQYF
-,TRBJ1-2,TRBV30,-,TGTGCCTGGAGTGAGGAGGGCAGGGCGGGCTATGGCTACACCTTC,CAWSEEGRAGYGYTF
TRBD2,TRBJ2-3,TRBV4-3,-,TGCGCCAGCAGCCAAGGGACTAGCGGGAGCTTAAGAGATACGCAGTATTTT,CASSQGTSGSLRDTQYF
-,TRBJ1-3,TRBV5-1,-,TGCGCCAGCAGCCTCGGGACGGACTCTGGAAACACCATATATTTT,CASSLGTDSGNTIYF
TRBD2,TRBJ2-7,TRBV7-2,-,TGTGCCAGCAGCGTCACCAGCGGGAGAAACGAGCAGTACTTC,CASSVTSGRNEQYF
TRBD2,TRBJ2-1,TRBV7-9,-,TGTGCCAGCAGCTTTCGGACTAGCGTAAACAATGAGCAGTTCTTC,CASSFRTSVNNEQFF
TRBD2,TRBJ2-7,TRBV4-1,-,TGCGCCAGCAGCCAAGCCCCTCGGACTAGCAACTCCTACGAGCAGTACTTC,CASSQAPRTSNSYEQYF
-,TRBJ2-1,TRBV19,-,TGTGCCAGTAGCCGAGAAGGGAAATACAATGAGCAGTTCTTC,CASSREGKYNEQFF
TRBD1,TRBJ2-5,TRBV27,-,TGTGCCAGCAGTCCCGGGACAGGTTTTCAAGAGACCCAGTACTTC,CASSPGTGFQETQYF
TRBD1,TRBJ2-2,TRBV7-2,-,TGTGCCAGCAGCTCAGGGGGTACGAACACCGGGGAGCTGTTTTTT,CASSSGGTNTGELFF